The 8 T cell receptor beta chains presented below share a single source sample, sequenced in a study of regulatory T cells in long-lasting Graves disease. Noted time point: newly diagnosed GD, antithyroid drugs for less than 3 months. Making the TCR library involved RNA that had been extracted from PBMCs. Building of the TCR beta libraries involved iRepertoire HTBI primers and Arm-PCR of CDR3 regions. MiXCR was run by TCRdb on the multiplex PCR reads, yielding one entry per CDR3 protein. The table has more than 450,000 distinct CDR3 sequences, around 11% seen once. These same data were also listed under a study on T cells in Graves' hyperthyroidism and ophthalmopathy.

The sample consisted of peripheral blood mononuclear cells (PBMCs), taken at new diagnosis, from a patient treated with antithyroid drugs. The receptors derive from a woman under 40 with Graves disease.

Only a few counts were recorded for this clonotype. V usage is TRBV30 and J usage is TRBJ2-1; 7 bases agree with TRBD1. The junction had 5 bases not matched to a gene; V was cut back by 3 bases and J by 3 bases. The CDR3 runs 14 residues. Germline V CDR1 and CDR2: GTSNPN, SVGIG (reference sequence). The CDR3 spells CAWRFGTVYNEQFF. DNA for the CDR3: TGTGCCTGGAGGTTCGGGACAGTCTACAATGAGCAGTTCTTC. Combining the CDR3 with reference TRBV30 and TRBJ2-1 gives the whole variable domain SQTIHQWPATLVQPVGSPLSLECTVEGTSNPNLYWYRQAAGRGLQLLFYSVGIGQISSEVPQNLSASRPQDRQFILSSKKLLLSDSGFYLCAWRFGTVYNEQFFGPGTRLTVL.

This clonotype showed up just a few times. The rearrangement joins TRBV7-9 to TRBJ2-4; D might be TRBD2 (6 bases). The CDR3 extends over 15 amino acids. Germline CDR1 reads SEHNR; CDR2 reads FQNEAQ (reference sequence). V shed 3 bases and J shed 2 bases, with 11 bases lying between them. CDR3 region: CASSLEGLTKNIQYF. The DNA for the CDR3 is TGTGCCAGCAGCTTGGAGGGGCTCACCAAAAACATTCAGTACTTC. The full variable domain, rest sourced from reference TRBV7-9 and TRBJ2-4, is DTGVSQNPRHKITKRGQNVTFRCDPISEHNRLYWYRQTLGQGPEFLTYFQNEAQLEKSRLLSDRFSAERPKGSFSTLEIQRTEQGDSAMYLCASSLEGLTKNIQYFGAGTRLSVL.

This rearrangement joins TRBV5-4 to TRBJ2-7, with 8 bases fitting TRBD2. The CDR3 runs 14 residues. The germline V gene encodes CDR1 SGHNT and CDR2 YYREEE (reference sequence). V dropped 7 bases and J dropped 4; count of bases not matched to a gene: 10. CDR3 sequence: CASSSREGRYEQYF. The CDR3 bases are TGTGCCAGCTCATCCCGGGAGGGCCGGTACGAGCAGTACTTC.

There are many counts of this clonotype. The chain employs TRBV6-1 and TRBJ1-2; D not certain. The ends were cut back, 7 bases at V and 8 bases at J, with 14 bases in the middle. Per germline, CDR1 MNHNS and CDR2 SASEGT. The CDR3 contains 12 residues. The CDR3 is CASTTSTGGYTF. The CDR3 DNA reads TGTGCCAGCACTACATCCACGGGGGGCTACACCTTC.

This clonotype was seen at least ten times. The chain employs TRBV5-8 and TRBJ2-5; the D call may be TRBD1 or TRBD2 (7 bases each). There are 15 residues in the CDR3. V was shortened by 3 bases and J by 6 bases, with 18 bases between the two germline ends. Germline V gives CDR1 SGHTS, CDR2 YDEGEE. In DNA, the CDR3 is TGTGCCAGCAGCTCTCGGCAGGGGGGGTGGAAGACCCAGTACTTC. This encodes CASSSRQGGWKTQYF. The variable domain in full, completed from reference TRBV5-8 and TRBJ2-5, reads EAGVTQSPTHLIKTRGQQATLRCSPISGHTSVYWYQQALGLGLQFLLWYDEGEERNRGNFPPRFSGRQFPNYSSELNVNALELEDSALYLCASSSRQGGWKTQYFGPGTRLLVL.

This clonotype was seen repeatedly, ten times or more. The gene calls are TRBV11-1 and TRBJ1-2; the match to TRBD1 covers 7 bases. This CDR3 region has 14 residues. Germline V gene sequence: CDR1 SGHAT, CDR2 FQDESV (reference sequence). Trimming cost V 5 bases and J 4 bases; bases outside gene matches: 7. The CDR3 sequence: CASSSKGGLYGYTF. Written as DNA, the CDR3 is TGTGCCAGCAGCAGCAAAGGGGGCCTCTATGGCTACACCTTC.

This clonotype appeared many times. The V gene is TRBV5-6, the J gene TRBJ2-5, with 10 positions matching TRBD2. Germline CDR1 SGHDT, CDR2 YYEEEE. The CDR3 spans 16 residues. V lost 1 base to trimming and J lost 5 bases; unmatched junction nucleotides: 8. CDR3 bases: TGTGCCAGCAGCTTGTTGGTAGCGGGAGGCTCGGAGACCCAGTACTTC. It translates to CASSLLVAGGSETQYF.

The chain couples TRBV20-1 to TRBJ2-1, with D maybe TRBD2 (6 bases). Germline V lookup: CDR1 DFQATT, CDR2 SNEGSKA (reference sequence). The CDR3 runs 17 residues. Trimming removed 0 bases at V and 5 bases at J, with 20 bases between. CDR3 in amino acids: CSARDMVAVAGHNEQFF. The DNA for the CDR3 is TGCAGTGCTAGAGATATGGTAGCGGTTGCGGGCCACAATGAGCAGTTCTTC.